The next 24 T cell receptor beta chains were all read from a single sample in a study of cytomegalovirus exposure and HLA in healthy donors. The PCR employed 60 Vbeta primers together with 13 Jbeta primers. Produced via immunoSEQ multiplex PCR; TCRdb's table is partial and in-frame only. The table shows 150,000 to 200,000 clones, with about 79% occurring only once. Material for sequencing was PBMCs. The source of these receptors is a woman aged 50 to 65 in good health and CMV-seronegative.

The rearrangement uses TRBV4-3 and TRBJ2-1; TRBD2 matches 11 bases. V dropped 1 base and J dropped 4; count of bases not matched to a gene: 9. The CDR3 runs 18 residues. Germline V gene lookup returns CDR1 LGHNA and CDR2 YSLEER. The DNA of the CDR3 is TGCGCCAGCAGCCAAGTGGCAGGGCGGACTAGCGGGTACAATGAGCAGTTCTTC. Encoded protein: CASSQVAGRTSGYNEQFF.

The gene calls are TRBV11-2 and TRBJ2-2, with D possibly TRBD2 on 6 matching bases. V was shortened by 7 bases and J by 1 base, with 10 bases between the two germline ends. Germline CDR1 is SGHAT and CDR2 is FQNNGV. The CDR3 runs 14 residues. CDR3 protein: CASTLGGNTGELFF. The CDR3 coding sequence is TGTGCCAGCACCCTGGGGGGGAACACCGGGGAGCTGTTTTTT.

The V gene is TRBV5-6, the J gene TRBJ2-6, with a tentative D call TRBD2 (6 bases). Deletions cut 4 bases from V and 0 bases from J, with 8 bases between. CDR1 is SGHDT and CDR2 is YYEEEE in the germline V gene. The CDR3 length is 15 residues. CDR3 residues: CASSLGGSGANVLTF. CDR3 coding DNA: TGTGCCAGCAGCCTCGGGGGCTCTGGGGCCAACGTCCTGACTTTC.

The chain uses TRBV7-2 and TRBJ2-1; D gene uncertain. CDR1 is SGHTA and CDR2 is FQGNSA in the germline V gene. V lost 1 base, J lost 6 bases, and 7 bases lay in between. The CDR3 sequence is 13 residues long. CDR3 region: CASSLDAFNEQFF. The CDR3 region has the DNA TGTGCCAGCAGCTTAGATGCGTTCAATGAGCAGTTCTTC.

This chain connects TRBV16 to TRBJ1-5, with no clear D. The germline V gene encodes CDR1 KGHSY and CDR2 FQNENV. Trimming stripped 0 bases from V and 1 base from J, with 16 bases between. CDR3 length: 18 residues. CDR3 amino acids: CASSQSEGWSSSNQPQHF. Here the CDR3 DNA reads TGTGCCAGCAGCCAATCGGAGGGATGGTCGTCCAGCAATCAGCCCCAGCATTTT.

CDR3 coding DNA: TGCGCCAGCAGCCAAGGTTCAGGGGGTGTTGTTGGCGGGGAGCTGTTTTTT. This sequence encodes CASSQGSGGVVGGELFF. The rearrangement links TRBV4-3 to TRBJ2-2; 7 nucleotides match TRBD1. With V trimmed by 1 base and J by 7 bases, 12 bases remained unmatched. The CDR3 loop spans 17 amino acids. Germline V gene lookup returns CDR1 LGHNA and CDR2 YSLEER.

The CDR3 region has the DNA TGTGCCAGCAGCCAAGAGGGAGTCGGGAGCAATCAGCCCCAGCATTTT. Encoded protein: CASSQEGVGSNQPQHF. This chain joins TRBV4-2 and TRBJ1-5; D not certain. In germline, CDR1 is LGHNA, CDR2 YNFKEQ. The CDR3 spans 16 residues. The ends were cut back, 0 bases at V and 1 base at J, with 10 bases in the middle.

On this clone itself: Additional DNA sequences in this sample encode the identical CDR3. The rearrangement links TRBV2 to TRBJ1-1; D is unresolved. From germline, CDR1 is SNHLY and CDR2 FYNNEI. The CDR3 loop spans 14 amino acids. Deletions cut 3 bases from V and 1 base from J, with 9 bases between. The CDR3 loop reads CASSEFSGNTEAFF. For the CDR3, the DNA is TGTGCCAGCAGTGAGTTCTCGGGGAACACTGAAGCTTTCTTT.

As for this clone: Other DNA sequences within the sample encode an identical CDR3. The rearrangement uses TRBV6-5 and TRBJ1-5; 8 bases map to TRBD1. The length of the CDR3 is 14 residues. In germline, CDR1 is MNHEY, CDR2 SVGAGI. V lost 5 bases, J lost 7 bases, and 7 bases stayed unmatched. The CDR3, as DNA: TGTGCCAGCAGTCCGACAGGGGCATACCAGCCCCAGCATTTT. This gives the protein CASSPTGAYQPQHF.

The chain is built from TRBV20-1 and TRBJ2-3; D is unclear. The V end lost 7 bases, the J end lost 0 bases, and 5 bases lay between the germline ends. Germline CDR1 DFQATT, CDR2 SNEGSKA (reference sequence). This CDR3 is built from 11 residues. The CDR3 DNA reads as TGCAGTGGAGCTAGCACAGATACGCAGTATTTT. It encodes CSGASTDTQYF.

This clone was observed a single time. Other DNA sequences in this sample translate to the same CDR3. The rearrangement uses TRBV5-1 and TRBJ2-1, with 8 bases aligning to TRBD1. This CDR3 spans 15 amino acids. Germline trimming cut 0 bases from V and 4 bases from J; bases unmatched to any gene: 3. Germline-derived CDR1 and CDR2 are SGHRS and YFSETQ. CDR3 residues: CASSLGQGQYNEQFF. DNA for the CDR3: TGCGCCAGCAGCTTGGGACAGGGGCAGTACAATGAGCAGTTCTTC.

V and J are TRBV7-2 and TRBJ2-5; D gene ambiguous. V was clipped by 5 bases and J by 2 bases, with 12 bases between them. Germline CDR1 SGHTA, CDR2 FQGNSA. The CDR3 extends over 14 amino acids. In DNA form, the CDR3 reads TGTGCCAGCAGCCCTAGTGCCCCTCAAGAGACCCAGTACTTC. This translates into CASSPSAPQETQYF. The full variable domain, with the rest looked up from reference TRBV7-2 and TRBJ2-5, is GAGVSQSPSNKVTEKGKDVELRCDPISGHTALYWYRQSLGQGLEFLIYFQGNSAPDKSGLPSDRFSAERTGGSVSTLTIQRTQQEDSAVYLCASSPSAPQETQYFGPGTRLLVL.

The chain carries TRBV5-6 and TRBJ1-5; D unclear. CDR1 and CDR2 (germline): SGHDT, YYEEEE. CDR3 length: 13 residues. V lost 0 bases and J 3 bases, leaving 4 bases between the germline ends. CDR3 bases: TGTGCCAGCAGCTTGGGAGCCAATCAGCCCCAGCATTTT. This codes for CASSLGANQPQHF.

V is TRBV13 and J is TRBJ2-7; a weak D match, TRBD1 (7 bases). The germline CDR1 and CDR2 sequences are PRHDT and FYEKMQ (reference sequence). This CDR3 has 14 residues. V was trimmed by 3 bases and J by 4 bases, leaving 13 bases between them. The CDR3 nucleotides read TGTGCCAGCAGCTTTATCCAGGGGGGATACGAGCAGTACTTC. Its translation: CASSFIQGGYEQYF.

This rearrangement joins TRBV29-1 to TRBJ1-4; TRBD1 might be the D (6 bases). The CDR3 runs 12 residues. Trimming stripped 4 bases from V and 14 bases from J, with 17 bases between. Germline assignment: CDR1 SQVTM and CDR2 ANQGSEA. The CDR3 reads CSVVERDTGLFF. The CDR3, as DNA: TGCAGCGTTGTGGAGCGGGACACCGGTCTGTTTTTT.

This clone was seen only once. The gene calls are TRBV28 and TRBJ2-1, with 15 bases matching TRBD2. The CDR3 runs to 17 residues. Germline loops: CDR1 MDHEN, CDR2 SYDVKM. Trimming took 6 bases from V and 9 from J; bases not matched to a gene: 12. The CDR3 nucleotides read TGTGCCAGCAGACTCCCTCTTCCGGGACTAGCGGGAGGTGAGCAGTTCTTC. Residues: CASRLPLPGLAGGEQFF.

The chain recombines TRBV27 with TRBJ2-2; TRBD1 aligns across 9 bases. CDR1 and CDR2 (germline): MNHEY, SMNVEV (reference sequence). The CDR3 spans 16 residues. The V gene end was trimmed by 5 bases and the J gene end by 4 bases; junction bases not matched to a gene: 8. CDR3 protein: CASSNPGTGITGELFF. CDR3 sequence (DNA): TGTGCCAGCAGTAACCCCGGGACAGGGATCACCGGGGAGCTGTTTTTT.

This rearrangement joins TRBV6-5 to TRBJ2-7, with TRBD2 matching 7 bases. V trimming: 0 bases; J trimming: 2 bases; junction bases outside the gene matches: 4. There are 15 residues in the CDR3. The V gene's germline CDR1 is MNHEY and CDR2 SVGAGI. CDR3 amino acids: CASSYSPGGPYEQYF. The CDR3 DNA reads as TGTGCCAGCAGTTACTCGCCGGGGGGACCCTACGAGCAGTACTTC.

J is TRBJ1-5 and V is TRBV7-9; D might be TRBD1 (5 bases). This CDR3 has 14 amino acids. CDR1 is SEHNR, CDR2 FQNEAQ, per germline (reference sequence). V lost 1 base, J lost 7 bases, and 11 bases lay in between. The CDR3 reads CASSLGGDGQPQHF. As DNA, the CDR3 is TGTGCCAGCAGCTTAGGGGGGGACGGCCAGCCCCAGCATTTT.

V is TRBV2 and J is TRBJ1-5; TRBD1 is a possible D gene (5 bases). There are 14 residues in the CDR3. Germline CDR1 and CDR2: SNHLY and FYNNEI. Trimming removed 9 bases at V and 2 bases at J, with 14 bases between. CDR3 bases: TGTGCCAGTACCGAGGACATTCGCAATCAGCCCCAGCATTTT. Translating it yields CASTEDIRNQPQHF.

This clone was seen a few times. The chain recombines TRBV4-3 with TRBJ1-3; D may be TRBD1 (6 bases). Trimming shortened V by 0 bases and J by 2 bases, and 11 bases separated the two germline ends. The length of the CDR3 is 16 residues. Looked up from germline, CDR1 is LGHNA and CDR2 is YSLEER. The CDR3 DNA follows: TGCGCCAGCAGCCAAGATGCAGGGGTACCTGGAAACACCATATATTTT. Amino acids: CASSQDAGVPGNTIYF.

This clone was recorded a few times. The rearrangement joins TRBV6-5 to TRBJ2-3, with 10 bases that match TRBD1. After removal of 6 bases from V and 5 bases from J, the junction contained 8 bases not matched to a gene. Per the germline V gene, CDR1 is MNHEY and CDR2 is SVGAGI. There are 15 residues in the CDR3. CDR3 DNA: TGTGCCAGCAGCCCCGACAGGGGGCGATTAGATACGCAGTATTTT. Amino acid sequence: CASSPDRGRLDTQYF.

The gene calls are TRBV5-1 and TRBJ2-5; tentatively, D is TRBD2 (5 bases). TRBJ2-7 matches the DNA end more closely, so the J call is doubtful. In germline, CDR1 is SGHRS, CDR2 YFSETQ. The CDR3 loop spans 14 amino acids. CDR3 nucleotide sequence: TGCGCCAGCAGCCTCGGGATCAGTTCGGACGAGCAGTACTTC. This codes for CASSLGISSDEQYF.

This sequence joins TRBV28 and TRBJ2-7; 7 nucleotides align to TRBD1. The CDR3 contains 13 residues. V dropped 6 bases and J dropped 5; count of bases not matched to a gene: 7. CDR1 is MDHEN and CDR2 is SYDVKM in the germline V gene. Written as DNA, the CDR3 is TGTGCCAGCAGCAATACAGGGGCGGACGAGCAGTACTTC. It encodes CASSNTGADEQYF.